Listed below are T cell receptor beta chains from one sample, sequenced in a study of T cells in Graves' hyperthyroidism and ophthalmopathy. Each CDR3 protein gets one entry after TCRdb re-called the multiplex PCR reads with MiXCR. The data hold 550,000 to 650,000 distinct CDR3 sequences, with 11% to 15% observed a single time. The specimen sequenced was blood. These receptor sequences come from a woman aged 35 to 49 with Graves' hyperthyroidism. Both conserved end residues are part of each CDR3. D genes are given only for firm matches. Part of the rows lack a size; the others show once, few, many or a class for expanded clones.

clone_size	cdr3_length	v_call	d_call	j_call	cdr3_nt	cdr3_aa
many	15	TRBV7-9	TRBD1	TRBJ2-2	TGTGCCAGCAGATACTGGACAGGGGCCACCGGGGAGCTGTTTTTT	CASRYWTGATGELFF
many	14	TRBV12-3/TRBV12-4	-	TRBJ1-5	TGTGCCAGCAGTTTGGTACAGATCAATCAGCCCCAGCATTTT	CASSLVQINQPQHF
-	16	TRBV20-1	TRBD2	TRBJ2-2	TGCAGTGCCAGACGACTAGCGGGAGCGAACACCGGGGAGCTGTTTTTT	CSARRLAGANTGELFF
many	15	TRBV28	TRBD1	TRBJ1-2	TGTGCCAGCAGCGACCCGGGACAGGGTTCGGGTGGCTACACCTTC	CASSDPGQGSGGYTF
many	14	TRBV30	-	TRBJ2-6	TGTGCCTGGAGTCGGACAGCGGGGGCCAACGTCCTGACTTTC	CAWSRTAGANVLTF
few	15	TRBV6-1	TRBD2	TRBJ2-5	TGTGCCAGCAGTACGGGAGGGGCTAGCCAAGAGACCCAGTACTTC	CASSTGGASQETQYF
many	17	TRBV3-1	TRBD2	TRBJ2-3	TGTGCCAGCAGCCAAGATCTGCTAGCGGGAGGCGGGGATACGCAGTATTTT	CASSQDLLAGGGDTQYF
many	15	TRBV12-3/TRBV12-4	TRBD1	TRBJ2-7	TGTGCCAGCAGACCCGGACAGGGCCTTCCCTACGAGCAGTACTTC	CASRPGQGLPYEQYF
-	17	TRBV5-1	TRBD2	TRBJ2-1	TGCGCCAGCAGCCTAATTTACTATAGCGGGAGTAACAATGAGCAGTTCTTC	CASSLIYYSGSNNEQFF
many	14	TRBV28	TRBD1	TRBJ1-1	TGTGCCAGCAGTTTATCACAGGGGAGGGGTGAAGCTTTCTTT	CASSLSQGRGEAFF
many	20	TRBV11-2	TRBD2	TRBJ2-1	TGTGCCAGCAGCTTACTTCCTAGCGGACCCACCCACCCCCTCTACAATGAGCAGTTCTTC	CASSLLPSGPTHPLYNEQFF
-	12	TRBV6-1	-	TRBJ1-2	TGTGCCAGCAGTGATACAGACTATGGCTACACCTTC	CASSDTDYGYTF
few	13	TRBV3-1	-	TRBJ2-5	TGTGCCAGTCGGATTCGGGGCGGAGAGACCCAGTACTTC	CASRIRGGETQYF
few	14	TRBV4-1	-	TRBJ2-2	TGCGCCAGCAGACCCAGTGGGGGGACCGGGGAGCTGTTTTTT	CASRPSGGTGELFF
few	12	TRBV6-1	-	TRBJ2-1	TGTGCCAGCAGAGGACCACGTAATGAGCAGTTCTTC	CASRGPRNEQFF
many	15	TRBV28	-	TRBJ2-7	TGTGCCAGCAGTTTATACCAACCTCACCACTACGAGCAGTACTTC	CASSLYQPHHYEQYF
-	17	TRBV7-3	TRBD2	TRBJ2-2	TGTGCCAGCAGCTTTACTAGCGGGAGGGCGAGTACCGGGGAGCTGTTTTTT	CASSFTSGRASTGELFF
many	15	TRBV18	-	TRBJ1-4	TGTGCCAGCTCACCCCTGGACGGGGTCAATGAAAAACTGTTTTTT	CASSPLDGVNEKLFF
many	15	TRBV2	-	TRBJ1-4	TGTGCCAGCAGTGAGCTCCTGAGGGGGAACGAAAAACTGTTTTTT	CASSELLRGNEKLFF
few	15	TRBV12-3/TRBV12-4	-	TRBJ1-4	TGTGCCAGCAGTATCAATTGGAACGGTGATGAAAAACTGTTTTTT	CASSINWNGDEKLFF
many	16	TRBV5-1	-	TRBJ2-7	TGCGCCAGCAGCAGAGAACGGGACGGTTACTCCTACGAGCAGTACTTC	CASSRERDGYSYEQYF
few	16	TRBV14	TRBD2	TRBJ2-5	TGTGCCAGCAGCCAGGGCCTGACTAGCGTCTCAGAGACCCAGTACTTC	CASSQGLTSVSETQYF
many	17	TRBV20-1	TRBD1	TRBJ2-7	TGCAGTGCTGGGGGACAGGGGGGAGGCGGGAGCTCCTACGAGCAGTACTTC	CSAGGQGGGGSSYEQYF
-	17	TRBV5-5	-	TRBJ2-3	TGTGCCAGCAGCTTGATACGAGGGGCGGGCTCCACAGATACGCAGTATTTT	CASSLIRGAGSTDTQYF
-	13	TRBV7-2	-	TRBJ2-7	TGTGCCAGCAGCCCCCACCCGGCGGGCGAGCAGTACTTC	CASSPHPAGEQYF
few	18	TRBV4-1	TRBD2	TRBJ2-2	TGCGCCAGCAGCCAAGCACCCCTGACTAGCAGGTTCCCCGGGGAGCTGTTTTTT	CASSQAPLTSRFPGELFF
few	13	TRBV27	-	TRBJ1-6	TGTGCCAGCAGTTTACCGGGGGCTTCACCCCTCCACTTT	CASSLPGASPLHF
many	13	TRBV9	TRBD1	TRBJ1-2	TGTGCCAGCAGCGTTCGACAGGGGAGTGGCTACACCTTC	CASSVRQGSGYTF
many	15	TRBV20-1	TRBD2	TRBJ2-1	TGCAGTGCTAGACTACCCGGGACTAGCGGGAGAGAGCAGTTCTTC	CSARLPGTSGREQFF
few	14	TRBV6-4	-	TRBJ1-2	TGTGCCAGCAGTGACTCCAGAAAGGGGTATGGCTACACCTTC	CASSDSRKGYGYTF
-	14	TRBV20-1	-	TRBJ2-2	TGCAGTGCGGTATACCGGGACCCGGAGGGGGAGCTGTTTTTT	CSAVYRDPEGELFF
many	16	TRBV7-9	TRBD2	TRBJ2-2	TGTGCCAGCAGCACAGGACTAGCGGGAGGTCCCGGGGAGCTGTTTTTT	CASSTGLAGGPGELFF
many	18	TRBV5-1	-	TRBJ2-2	TGCGCCAGCAGCTTGGGGGGTCGAGCAGACGCGAACACCGGGGAGCTGTTTTTT	CASSLGGRADANTGELFF
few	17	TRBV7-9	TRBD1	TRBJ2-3	TGTGCCAGCGATACCGGGACAGGAGCTTCTAGCACAGATACGCAGTATTTT	CASDTGTGASSTDTQYF
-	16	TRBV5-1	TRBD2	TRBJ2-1	TGCGCCAGCAGCTTGGCAGGGCGGGAGTCCGTGGATGAGCAGTTCTTC	CASSLAGRESVDEQFF
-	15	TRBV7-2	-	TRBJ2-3	TGTGCCAGCAGCTTAGGCCCCGGACGGTTTGAGGCGCAGTATTTT	CASSLGPGRFEAQYF
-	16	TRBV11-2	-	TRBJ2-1	TGTGCCAGCAGCTGGGGGGGGACAGGCTCCTACAATGAGCAGTTCTTC	CASSWGGTGSYNEQFF
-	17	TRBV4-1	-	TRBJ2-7	TGCGCCAGCAGCCTCTCGAAGAGGGGGGGCGCCCCCTACGAGCAGTACTTC	CASSLSKRGGAPYEQYF
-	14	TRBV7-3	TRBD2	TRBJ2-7	TGTGCCAGCAGCTTAAAAGCGGGAGCACCTGAGCAGTACTTC	CASSLKAGAPEQYF
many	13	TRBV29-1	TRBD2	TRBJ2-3	TGCAGCGTTGAAGATCAGGGAGGGGATACGCAGTATTTT	CSVEDQGGDTQYF
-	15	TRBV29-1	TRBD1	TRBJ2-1	TGCAGCGTTGAAACGAGGGACAGATCCTACAATGAGCAGTTCTTC	CSVETRDRSYNEQFF
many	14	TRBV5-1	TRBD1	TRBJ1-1	TGCGCCAGCAGCTCACAGGGGTTAGTCACTGAAGCTTTCTTT	CASSSQGLVTEAFF
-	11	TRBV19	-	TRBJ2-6	TGTGCCAGTATTGGGGCCAACGTCCTGACTTTC	CASIGANVLTF
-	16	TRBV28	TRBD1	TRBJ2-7	TGTGCCAGCGGGGGCTGGACCGGGACAGGGGCCCACGAGCAGTACTTC	CASGGWTGTGAHEQYF
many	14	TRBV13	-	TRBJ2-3	TGTGCCAGCAGCTTAACCGGGGTGGAAAATACGCAGTATTTT	CASSLTGVENTQYF
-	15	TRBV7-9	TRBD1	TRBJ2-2	TGTGCCAGCAGCTTTGGGCAGGGGGCCACCGGGGAGCTGTTTTTT	CASSFGQGATGELFF